These T cell receptor beta chains were read from a single sample in a study of T cell responses to AZD1222 COVID-19 vaccine. Method: immunoSEQ multiplex PCR; TCRdb's copy keeps in-frame clones and lacks some. The sample records about 120,000 clones, about 82% being singletons. Specimen: peripheral blood, collected 28 days after the second AZD1222 dose. The receptors were gathered from an adult who received the AZD1222 COVID-19 vaccine. Each CDR3 is given with its conserved first and last residue. The D gene is left open where the match is weak. Clone size is shown for a subset of rows, as once, few, many or a class of expanded clone.

d_call j_call v_call clone_size cdr3_aa cdr3_nt
- TRBJ2-7 TRBV11-2 - CASSSFYEQYF TGTGCCAGCAGCTCATTCTACGAGCAGTACTTC
- TRBJ2-5 TRBV20-1 - CSARWSETQYF TGCAGTGCTAGGTGGTCGGAGACCCAGTACTTC
- TRBJ1-1 TRBV6-2/TRBV6-3 - CASSYLGRGTEAFF TGTGCCAGCAGTTACTTGGGCCGGGGCACTGAAGCTTTCTTT
- TRBJ2-3 TRBV13 - CASSPRRVGQYF TGTGCCAGCAGCCCCCGCCGGGTGGGGCAGTATTTT
TRBD1 TRBJ1-4 TRBV10-3 - CAISPGTVATNEKLFF TGTGCCATCAGCCCAGGGACAGTAGCAACTAATGAAAAACTGTTTTTT
TRBD1 TRBJ1-1 TRBV12-3/TRBV12-4 once CATLRGPGTEAFF TGTGCCACCCTGAGGGGGCCTGGGACTGAAGCTTTCTTT
- TRBJ2-2 TRBV19 - CASSSGNTGELFF TGTGCCAGTAGTAGTGGGAACACCGGGGAGCTGTTTTTT
TRBD1 TRBJ1-1 TRBV18 - CASSLNSRTGLNTEAFF TGTGCCAGCTCACTCAACTCTCGGACAGGGCTGAACACTGAAGCTTTCTTT
TRBD1 TRBJ2-3 TRBV19 - CASSSGQGDTDTQYF TGTGCCAGTAGTAGCGGACAGGGTGACACAGATACGCAGTATTTT
TRBD1 TRBJ1-2 TRBV28 - CASSPLDRGNYGYTF TGTGCCAGCAGTCCCCTGGACAGGGGTAACTATGGCTACACCTTC
TRBD1 TRBJ2-7 TRBV4-3 - CASSQGTGDYEQYF TGCGCCAGCAGCCAGGGGACAGGCGACTACGAGCAGTACTTC
- TRBJ1-1 TRBV14 - CASSLGHDTEAFF TGTGCCAGCAGCCTGGGACATGACACTGAAGCTTTCTTT
TRBD1 TRBJ2-7 TRBV7-2 once CASSSTGQGYEQYF TGTGCCAGCAGCAGCACGGGACAGGGCTACGAGCAGTACTTC
- TRBJ1-1 TRBV7-6 - CASRSEMNTEAFF TGTGCCAGCAGATCAGAGATGAACACTGAAGCTTTCTTT
TRBD1 TRBJ1-1 TRBV24-1 - CATSESGTGRTEAFF TGTGCCACCAGTGAATCCGGGACAGGGCGCACTGAAGCTTTCTTT
- TRBJ2-3 TRBV14 many CASSGQTALTQYF TGTGCCAGCAGCGGGCAGACAGCACTTACGCAGTATTTT
- TRBJ1-5 TRBV25-1 once CASSEGDTSQPQHF TGTGCCAGCAGTGAAGGGGACACATCCCAGCCCCAGCATTTT
- TRBJ1-3 TRBV3-1/TRBV3-2 - CASSDNLYRQPGNTIYF TGTGCCAGCAGCGATAACCTATACCGACAACCTGGAAACACCATATATTTT
- TRBJ2-7 TRBV3-1/TRBV3-2 - CASSQSHASYEQYF TGTGCCAGCAGCCAATCGCACGCCTCCTACGAGCAGTACTTC
TRBD2 TRBJ2-1 TRBV7-2 once CASSFGLAGGNEQFF TGTGCCAGCAGCTTCGGACTAGCGGGGGGCAATGAGCAGTTCTTC
- TRBJ1-3 TRBV4-3 - CASSHRGASSGNTIYF TGCGCCAGCAGCCATAGAGGGGCGAGCTCTGGAAACACCATATATTTT
- TRBJ1-1 TRBV29-1 - CSVQANTEAFF TGCAGCGTTCAGGCGAACACTGAAGCTTTCTTT
TRBD1 TRBJ1-1 TRBV19 - CASSATDRRNTEAFF TGTGCCAGTAGTGCTACGGACAGGAGGAACACTGAAGCTTTCTTT
- TRBJ1-2 TRBV3-1/TRBV3-2 - CASSQDPRNYGYTF TGTGCCAGCAGCCAAGATCCCAGGAACTATGGCTACACCTTC